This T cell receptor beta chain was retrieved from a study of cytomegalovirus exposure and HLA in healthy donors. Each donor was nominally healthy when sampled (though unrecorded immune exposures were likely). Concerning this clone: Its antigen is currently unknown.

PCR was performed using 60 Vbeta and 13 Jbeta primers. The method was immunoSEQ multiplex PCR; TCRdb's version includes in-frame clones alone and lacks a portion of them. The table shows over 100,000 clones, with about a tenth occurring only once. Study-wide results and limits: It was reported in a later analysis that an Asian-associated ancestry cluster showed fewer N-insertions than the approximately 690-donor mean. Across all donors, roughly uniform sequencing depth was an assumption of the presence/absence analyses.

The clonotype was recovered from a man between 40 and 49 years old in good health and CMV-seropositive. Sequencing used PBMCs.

The CDR3, as DNA: TGTGCCAGCAGTTCCTCGAAAGGGAGAGGAAACACCATATATTTT. This translates into CASSSSKGRGNTIYF. The chain couples TRBV6-5 to TRBJ1-3; D uncertain. This CDR3 has 15 amino acids. Trimming stripped 4 bases from V and 4 bases from J, with 14 bases between. The germline V gene has CDR1 MNHEY and CDR2 SVGAGI.